A single sample gave rise to the 3 T cell receptor beta chains below, sequenced in a study of blood T cell repertoires in COVID-19 (dated by TCRdb to between 2020 and 2021). The library was built by means of the immunoSEQ multiplex PCR assay. TCRdb holds this immuneACCESS table with in-frame rearrangements only. Some clones are missing; in checked studies, unresolved V genes explain under half, and the rest has no known cause. Present in this sample are roughly 300,000 clones, approximately 88% of which were seen just once. Roughly 6.7% of the sample is held by the ten biggest clonotypes. Sample: peripheral blood. All receptors derive from a young man who had recovered from COVID-19.

The genes are TRBV3-1 (or the pseudogene TRBV3-2) and TRBJ2-3, with D unclear. This CDR3 is 12 amino acids long. Germline CDR1 LGHDT, CDR2 YNNKEL (reference sequence). Between the trimmed V and J ends, which lost 4 bases and 2 bases, there was a span of 4 bases. In DNA form, the CDR3 reads TGTGCCAGCAGCCTACTCACAGATACGCAGTATTTT. Protein sequence: CASSLLTDTQYF.

CDR3 residues: CASSWDRSTDTQYF. The CDR3 region has the DNA TGTGCCAGCAGTTGGGACAGGAGCACAGATACGCAGTATTTT. This chain connects TRBV6-5 to TRBJ2-3; TRBD1 matches 8 bases. CDR1 is MNHEY and CDR2 is SVGAGI in the germline V gene. The CDR3 extends over 14 amino acids. V dropped 4 bases and J dropped 0; count of bases not matched to a gene: 0.

The gene calls are TRBV3-1 (or the pseudogene TRBV3-2) and TRBJ1-1, with 7 bases identical to TRBD1. This CDR3 has 16 residues. CDR1 and CDR2 from the germline V gene are LGHDT and YNNKEL (reference sequence). The V segment lost 3 bases and the J segment 1 base; nucleotides outside the gene matches: 8. The DNA for the CDR3 is TGTGCCAGCAGCCAGGAAGGGGGCTATAGGAACACTGAAGCTTTCTTT. The encoded protein is CASSQEGGYRNTEAFF.